These T cell receptor beta chains were read from a single sample in a study of T cells in Graves' hyperthyroidism and ophthalmopathy. TCRdb re-derived calls from the multiplex PCR reads in MiXCR, one entry per CDR3 protein. The sample carries around 800,000 distinct CDR3 sequences, over 35% recorded once. What was sequenced was blood. These receptors came from a man between 18 and 35 years old with Graves' hyperthyroidism. The CDR3 runs from the conserved cysteine through the conserved F or W. The order of the fields is clone size, J gene, V gene, D gene, CDR3 protein, CDR3 DNA. D genes are given only for firm matches. Expanded clones are given a class, and other clones once, few, many or no size at all.

size: many
J: TRBJ1-1
V: TRBV25-1
D: .
CDR3: CASSASTYGEAFF
DNA: TGTGCCAGCAGTGCATCAACTTATGGAGAAGCTTTCTTT

size: .
J: TRBJ1-1
V: TRBV19
D: TRBD1
CDR3: CASSLTGDPILNTEAFF
DNA: TGTGCCAGTAGTTTAACAGGGGACCCAATCTTGAACACTGAAGCTTTCTTT

size: few
J: TRBJ1-6
V: TRBV7-2
D: .
CDR3: CASSQYAGSSGNSPLHF
DNA: TGTGCCAGCAGCCAATATGCCGGGTCCTCGGGAAATTCACCCCTCCACTTT

size: many
J: TRBJ2-7
V: TRBV19
D: .
CDR3: CASSTFMGNYEQYF
DNA: TGTGCCAGTAGTACCTTTATGGGAAACTACGAGCAGTACTTC

size: few
J: TRBJ2-2
V: TRBV9
D: .
CDR3: CASSPTGTPNTGELFF
DNA: TGTGCCAGCAGCCCGACCGGGACTCCTAACACCGGGGAGCTGTTTTTT

size: .
J: TRBJ2-7
V: TRBV10-3
D: .
CDR3: CASTPDQGSYEQYF
DNA: TGTGCCAGCACCCCAGATCAGGGGTCCTACGAGCAGTACTTC

size: .
J: TRBJ1-2
V: TRBV10-3
D: TRBD1
CDR3: CASSISRTGVANYGYTF
DNA: TGTGCCAGCAGCATTTCCCGGACAGGCGTAGCTAACTATGGCTACACCTTC

size: .
J: TRBJ2-7
V: TRBV20-1
D: .
CDR3: CSARDQDFSYEQYF
DNA: TGCAGTGCTAGAGATCAGGACTTTTCCTACGAGCAGTACTTC

size: .
J: TRBJ1-5
V: TRBV11-2
D: TRBD1
CDR3: CASSPRTGLGNQPQHF
DNA: TGTGCCAGCAGCCCGCGGACAGGGCTTGGCAATCAGCCCCAGCATTTT

size: many
J: TRBJ1-2
V: TRBV25-1
D: .
CDR3: CASGPGTLYGYTF
DNA: TGTGCCAGCGGCCCCGGGACCCTCTATGGCTACACCTTC

size: .
J: TRBJ2-7
V: TRBV5-4
D: .
CDR3: CASSVQGNRHEQYF
DNA: TGTGCCAGCAGCGTACAGGGTAATCGCCACGAGCAGTACTTC

size: many
J: TRBJ2-5
V: TRBV10-3
D: .
CDR3: CAISGSSETQYF
DNA: TGTGCCATCAGTGGCAGTTCAGAGACCCAGTACTTC

size: many
J: TRBJ2-5
V: TRBV12-3/TRBV12-4
D: .
CDR3: CASSGDGAGTFSSWETQYF
DNA: TGTGCCAGCAGTGGGGACGGCGCGGGGACTTTCTCTTCGTGGGAGACCCAGTACTTC

size: .
J: TRBJ2-2
V: TRBV5-6
D: .
CDR3: CASSLAGRGSGELFF
DNA: TGTGCCAGCAGCTTGGCGGGACGGGGGTCCGGGGAGCTGTTTTTT

size: few
J: TRBJ1-4
V: TRBV11-2
D: .
CDR3: CASSRNSGARHEKLFF
DNA: TGTGCCAGCAGCCGCAATTCGGGGGCGCGGCATGAAAAACTGTTTTTT

size: many
J: TRBJ2-5
V: TRBV7-6
D: TRBD2
CDR3: CASSSPGLQETQYF
DNA: TGTGCCAGCAGCTCCCCGGGACTACAAGAGACCCAGTACTTC

size: .
J: TRBJ1-2
V: TRBV7-4
D: .
CDR3: CASSSRQDSGYTF
DNA: TGTGCCAGCAGTTCGAGACAGGACTCTGGCTACACCTTC

size: .
J: TRBJ1-5
V: TRBV10-3
D: TRBD1
CDR3: CAVPAHGTVTNQPQHF
DNA: TGTGCCGTACCAGCTCACGGGACAGTCACTAATCAGCCCCAGCATTTT

size: many
J: TRBJ1-6
V: TRBV6-6
D: .
CDR3: CASSESNSPLHF
DNA: TGTGCCAGCAGTGAGTCGAATTCACCCCTCCACTTT

size: .
J: TRBJ1-3
V: TRBV6-1
D: .
CDR3: CASSQIPSGNTTYF
DNA: TGTGCCAGCAGCCAGATCCCCTCTGGAAACACCACATATTTT

size: once
J: TRBJ1-1
V: TRBV20-1
D: .
CDR3: CSAREGAATEAFF
DNA: TGCAGTGCTAGAGAGGGGGCCGCTACTGAAGCTTTCTTT

size: few
J: TRBJ1-1
V: TRBV4-1
D: .
CDR3: CASSQDVERGDTEAFF
DNA: TGCGCCAGCAGCCAAGACGTTGAGCGGGGGGACACTGAAGCTTTCTTT

size: .
J: TRBJ1-6
V: TRBV5-4
D: .
CDR3: CASSPGQRDSPLHF
DNA: TGTGCCAGCAGCCCTGGACAGAGGGATTCACCCCTCCACTTT

size: .
J: TRBJ2-5
V: TRBV9
D: .
CDR3: CASSPGRLQETQYF
DNA: TGTGCCAGCTCGCCGGGACGCTTGCAAGAGACCCAGTACTTC

size: many
J: TRBJ1-6
V: TRBV9
D: .
CDR3: CASSEGRPLHF
DNA: TGTGCCAGCAGCGAGGGGAGGCCCCTCCACTTT

size: .
J: TRBJ1-1
V: TRBV11-2
D: .
CDR3: CASSVDLTRTEAFF
DNA: TGTGCCAGCAGCGTGGACTTAACGCGGACTGAAGCTTTCTTT

size: many
J: TRBJ2-2
V: TRBV7-9
D: .
CDR3: CASSRAGELFF
DNA: TGTGCCAGCAGCCGAGCCGGGGAGCTGTTTTTT

size: .
J: TRBJ1-5
V: TRBV5-1
D: .
CDR3: CASSSGDRPDQPQHF
DNA: TGCGCCAGCAGCTCCGGTGACAGGCCGGATCAGCCCCAGCATTTT

size: many
J: TRBJ1-4
V: TRBV7-8
D: .
CDR3: CASSLDRGKLFF
DNA: TGTGCCAGCAGCTTAGACCGGGGAAAACTGTTTTTT

size: many
J: TRBJ1-4
V: TRBV2
D: .
CDR3: CASILSLGRQEKLFF
DNA: TGTGCCAGCATTCTAAGCTTGGGGCGGCAAGAAAAACTGTTTTTT

size: few
J: TRBJ1-5
V: TRBV4-1
D: TRBD1
CDR3: CASSQDGDRAQPQHF
DNA: TGCGCCAGCAGCCAGGACGGTGACAGGGCCCAGCCCCAGCATTTT

size: .
J: TRBJ1-5
V: TRBV24-1
D: .
CDR3: CAVQGNQPQHF
DNA: TGTGCCGTACAGGGTAATCAGCCCCAGCATTTT

size: .
J: TRBJ1-2
V: TRBV7-2
D: TRBD1
CDR3: CASSHGGTGYGYTF
DNA: TGTGCCAGCAGTCACGGCGGGACAGGCTATGGCTACACCTTC

size: .
J: TRBJ1-2
V: TRBV6-5
D: TRBD1
CDR3: CASSRTGTVQGYTF
DNA: TGTGCCAGCAGTAGGACAGGGACGGTACAAGGCTACACCTTC

size: once
J: TRBJ1-1
V: TRBV6-5
D: TRBD1
CDR3: CASAPGTGLNTEAFF
DNA: TGTGCCAGCGCCCCCGGGACAGGGTTAAACACTGAAGCTTTCTTT

size: .
J: TRBJ1-3
V: TRBV29-1
D: .
CDR3: CSSSGDPGNTIYF
DNA: TGCAGCTCCTCAGGGGACCCTGGAAACACCATATATTTT

size: few
J: TRBJ2-2
V: TRBV7-9
D: TRBD1
CDR3: CASSRQGMGELFF
DNA: TGTGCCAGCAGCCGACAGGGAATGGGGGAGCTGTTTTTT

size: .
J: TRBJ2-3
V: TRBV10-3
D: .
CDR3: CAIRPDGTTDTQYF
DNA: TGTGCCATCAGACCGGATGGGACAACAGATACGCAGTATTTT

size: .
J: TRBJ2-7
V: TRBV29-1
D: TRBD2
CDR3: CSAARGTYEQYF
DNA: TGCAGCGCCGCGCGGGGGACTTACGAGCAGTACTTC

size: .
J: TRBJ1-1
V: TRBV6-1
D: TRBD1
CDR3: CASREGTGGTEAFF
DNA: TGTGCCAGCAGGGAAGGGACAGGCGGGACTGAAGCTTTCTTT

size: .
J: TRBJ1-6
V: TRBV7-8
D: .
CDR3: CASSQIGGNSPLHF
DNA: TGTGCCAGCAGCCAAATCGGCGGCAATTCACCCCTCCACTTT

size: .
J: TRBJ1-2
V: TRBV29-1
D: .
CDR3: CSSLMSGLDYTF
DNA: TGCAGCAGTTTAATGTCAGGGTTAGACTACACCTTC

size: once
J: TRBJ2-5
V: TRBV10-3
D: TRBD2
CDR3: CAISGTRDLETQYF
DNA: TGTGCCATCAGTGGGACTAGAGACTTAGAGACCCAGTACTTC

size: .
J: TRBJ1-2
V: TRBV29-1
D: .
CDR3: CSVRERGKRGYTF
DNA: TGCAGCGTTCGGGAACGGGGAAAGAGAGGCTACACCTTC

size: .
J: TRBJ2-1
V: TRBV29-1
D: .
CDR3: CSAIGGNEQFF
DNA: TGCAGCGCGATAGGGGGCAATGAGCAGTTCTTC

size: few
J: TRBJ2-2
V: TRBV2
D: .
CDR3: CASSGVGADTGELFF
DNA: TGTGCCAGCAGCGGAGTAGGGGCGGACACCGGGGAGCTGTTTTTT

size: .
J: TRBJ1-5
V: TRBV5-6
D: .
CDR3: CASSLHTSNQPQHF
DNA: TGTGCCAGCAGCCTCCACACAAGCAATCAGCCCCAGCATTTT

size: .
J: TRBJ2-5
V: TRBV4-1
D: TRBD1
CDR3: CASSQGTGNQPQYF
DNA: TGCGCCAGCAGCCAGGGGACAGGCAATCAGCCCCAGTACTTC

size: .
J: TRBJ2-7
V: TRBV25-1
D: .
CDR3: CASSQEVGAGEQYF
DNA: TGCGCCAGCAGCCAAGAGGTGGGGGCGGGCGAGCAGTACTTC

size: many
J: TRBJ2-2
V: TRBV19
D: TRBD2
CDR3: CASSILADHTGELFF
DNA: TGTGCCAGTAGTATCCTAGCGGACCACACCGGGGAGCTGTTTTTT

size: once
J: TRBJ2-2
V: TRBV19
D: .
CDR3: CASSIVTGDTGELFF
DNA: TGTGCCAGTAGTATAGTTACGGGAGATACCGGGGAGCTGTTTTTT

size: few
J: TRBJ2-2
V: TRBV9
D: TRBD1
CDR3: CASSVSRTGVTGELFF
DNA: TGTGCCAGCAGCGTCAGTCGGACAGGTGTCACCGGGGAGCTGTTTTTT

size: few
J: TRBJ2-7
V: TRBV19
D: .
CDR3: CASSMGHRPSYEQYF
DNA: TGTGCCAGTAGTATGGGACATCGACCCTCCTACGAGCAGTACTTC

size: .
J: TRBJ2-7
V: TRBV7-3
D: TRBD2
CDR3: CASSFGLAGDDEQYF
DNA: TGTGCCAGCAGCTTCGGACTAGCGGGAGATGACGAGCAGTACTTC

size: many
J: TRBJ2-5
V: TRBV7-2
D: .
CDR3: CASSSRSTTQETQYF
DNA: TGTGCCAGCAGCTCCCGCTCTACAACCCAAGAGACCCAGTACTTC

size: few
J: TRBJ2-5
V: TRBV7-8
D: .
CDR3: CASSLVAEQETQYF
DNA: TGTGCCAGCAGCTTGGTGGCGGAGCAAGAGACCCAGTACTTC

size: .
J: TRBJ1-1
V: TRBV4-1
D: .
CDR3: CASSQDPRGATEASF
DNA: TGCGCCAGCAGCCAAGATCCGCGGGGGGCCACTGAAGCTTCCTTT

size: few
J: TRBJ2-5
V: TRBV9
D: TRBD1
CDR3: CASSRQGLETQYF
DNA: TGTGCCAGCAGCAGACAGGGTCTAGAGACCCAGTACTTC

size: many
J: TRBJ1-1
V: TRBV10-3
D: .
CDR3: CGMTDKNTEAFF
DNA: TGTGGGATGACGGATAAGAACACTGAAGCTTTCTTT